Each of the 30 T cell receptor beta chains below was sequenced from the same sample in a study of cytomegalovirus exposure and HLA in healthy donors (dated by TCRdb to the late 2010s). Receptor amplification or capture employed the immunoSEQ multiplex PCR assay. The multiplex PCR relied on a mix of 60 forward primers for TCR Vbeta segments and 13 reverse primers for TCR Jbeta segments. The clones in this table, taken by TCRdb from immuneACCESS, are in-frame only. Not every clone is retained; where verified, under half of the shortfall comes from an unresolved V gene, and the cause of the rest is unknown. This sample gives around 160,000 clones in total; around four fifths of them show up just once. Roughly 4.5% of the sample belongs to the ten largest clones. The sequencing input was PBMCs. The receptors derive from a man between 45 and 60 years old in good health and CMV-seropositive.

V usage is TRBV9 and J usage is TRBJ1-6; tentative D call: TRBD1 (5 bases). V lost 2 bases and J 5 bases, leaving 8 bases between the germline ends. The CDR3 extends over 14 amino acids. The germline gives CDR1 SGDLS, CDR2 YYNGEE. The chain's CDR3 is CASSVARDNSPLHF. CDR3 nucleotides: TGTGCCAGCAGCGTGGCCAGGGATAATTCACCCCTCCACTTT.

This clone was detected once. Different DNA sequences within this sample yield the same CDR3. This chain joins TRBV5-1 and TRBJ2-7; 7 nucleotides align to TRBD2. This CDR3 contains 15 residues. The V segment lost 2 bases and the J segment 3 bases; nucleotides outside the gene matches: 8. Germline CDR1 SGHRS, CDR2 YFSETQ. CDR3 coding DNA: TGCGCCAGCAGCTTCGCCAGCGGGATTCTCTACGAGCAGTACTTC. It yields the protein CASSFASGILYEQYF. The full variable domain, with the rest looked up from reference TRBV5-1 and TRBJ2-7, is KAGVTQTPRYLIKTRGQQVTLSCSPISGHRSVSWYQQTPGQGLQFLFEYFSETQRNKGNFPGRFSGRQFSNSRSEMNVSTLELGDSALYLCASSFASGILYEQYFGPGTRLTVT.

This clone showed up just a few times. CDR3 protein: CASSYSADRIEQYF. CDR3 sequence (DNA): TGTGCCAGCAGTTACTCTGCTGACAGGATCGAACAGTACTTC. The chain is built from TRBV6-6 and TRBJ2-7; a weak D match, TRBD1 (6 bases). This CDR3 has 14 residues. The germline V gene has CDR1 MNHNY and CDR2 SVGAGI (reference sequence). V was cut by 0 bases and J by 10 bases, with 16 bases left in between.

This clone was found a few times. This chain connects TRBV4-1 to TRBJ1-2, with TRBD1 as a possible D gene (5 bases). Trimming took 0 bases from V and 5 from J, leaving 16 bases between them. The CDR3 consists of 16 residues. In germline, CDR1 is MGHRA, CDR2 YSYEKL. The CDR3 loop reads CASSQDMRDLWYGYTF. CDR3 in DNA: TGCGCCAGCAGCCAAGATATGCGGGACCTTTGGTATGGCTACACCTTC.

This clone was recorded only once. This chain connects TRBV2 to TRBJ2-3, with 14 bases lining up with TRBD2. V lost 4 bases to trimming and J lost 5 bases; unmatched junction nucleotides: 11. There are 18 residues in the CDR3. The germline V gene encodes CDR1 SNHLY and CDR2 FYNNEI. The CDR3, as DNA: TGTGCCAGCAGTGTGGGACTAGCGGGGGCCAAACCAGGAGATACGCAGTATTTT. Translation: CASSVGLAGAKPGDTQYF.

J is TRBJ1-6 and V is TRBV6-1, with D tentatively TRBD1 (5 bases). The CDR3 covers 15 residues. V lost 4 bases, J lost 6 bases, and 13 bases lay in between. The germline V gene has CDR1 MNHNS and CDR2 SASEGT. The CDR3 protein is CASSVQGVFNSPLHF. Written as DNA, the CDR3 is TGTGCCAGCAGTGTGCAGGGTGTCTTTAATTCACCCCTCCACTTT.

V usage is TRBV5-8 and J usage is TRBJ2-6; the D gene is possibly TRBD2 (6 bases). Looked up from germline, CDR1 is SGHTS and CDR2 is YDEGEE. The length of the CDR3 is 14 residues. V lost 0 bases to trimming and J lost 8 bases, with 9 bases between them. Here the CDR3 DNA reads TGTGCCAGCAGCTTGGTGCGGGATACCAACGTCCTGACTTTC. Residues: CASSLVRDTNVLTF.

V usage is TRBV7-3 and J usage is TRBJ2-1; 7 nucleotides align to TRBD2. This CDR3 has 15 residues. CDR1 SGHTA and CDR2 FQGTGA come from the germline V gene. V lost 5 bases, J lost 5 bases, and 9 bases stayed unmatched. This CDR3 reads CASSLNPGLHNEQFF. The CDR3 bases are TGTGCCAGCAGCCTTAATCCGGGACTACACAATGAGCAGTTCTTC.

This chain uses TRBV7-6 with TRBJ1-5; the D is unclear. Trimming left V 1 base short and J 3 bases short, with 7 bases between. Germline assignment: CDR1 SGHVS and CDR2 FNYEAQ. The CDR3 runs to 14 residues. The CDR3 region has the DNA TGTGCCAGCAGCTTAGACGGAGACAATCAGCCCCAGCATTTT. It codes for CASSLDGDNQPQHF.

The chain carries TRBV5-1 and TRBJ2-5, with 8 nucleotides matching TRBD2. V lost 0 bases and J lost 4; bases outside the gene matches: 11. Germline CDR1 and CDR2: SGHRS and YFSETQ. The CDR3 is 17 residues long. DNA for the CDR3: TGCGCCAGCAGCTTGGCCGGTAATAGCGGGACGGGAGAGACCCAGTACTTC. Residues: CASSLAGNSGTGETQYF. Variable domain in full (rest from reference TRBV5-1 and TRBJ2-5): KAGVTQTPRYLIKTRGQQVTLSCSPISGHRSVSWYQQTPGQGLQFLFEYFSETQRNKGNFPGRFSGRQFSNSRSEMNVSTLELGDSALYLCASSLAGNSGTGETQYFGPGTRLLVL.

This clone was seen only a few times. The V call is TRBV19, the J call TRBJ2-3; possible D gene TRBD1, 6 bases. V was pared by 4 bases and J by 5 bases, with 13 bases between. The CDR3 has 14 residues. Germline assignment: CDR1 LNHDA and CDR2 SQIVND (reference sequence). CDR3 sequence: CASSTSGVVDTQYF. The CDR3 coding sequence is TGTGCCAGTAGTACTTCAGGGGTAGTAGATACGCAGTATTTT.

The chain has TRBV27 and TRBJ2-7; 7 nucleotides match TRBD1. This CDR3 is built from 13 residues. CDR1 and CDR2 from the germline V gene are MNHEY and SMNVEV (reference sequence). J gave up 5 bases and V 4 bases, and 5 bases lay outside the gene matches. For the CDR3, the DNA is TGTGCCAGCAGTTCGACAGGGTTGGACGAGCAGTACTTC. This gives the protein CASSSTGLDEQYF.

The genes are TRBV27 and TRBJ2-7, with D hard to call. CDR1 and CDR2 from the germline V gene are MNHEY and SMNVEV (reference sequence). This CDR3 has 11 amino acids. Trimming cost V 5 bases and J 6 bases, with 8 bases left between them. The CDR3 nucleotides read TGTGCCAGCAGTATTAATAGCGAGCAGTACTTC. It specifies CASSINSEQYF.

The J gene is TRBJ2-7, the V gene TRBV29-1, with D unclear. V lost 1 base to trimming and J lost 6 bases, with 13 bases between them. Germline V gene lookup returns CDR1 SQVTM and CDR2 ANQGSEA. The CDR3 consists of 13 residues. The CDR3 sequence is CSVEGVASVEQYF. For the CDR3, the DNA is TGCAGCGTTGAAGGGGTGGCCAGCGTCGAGCAGTACTTC.

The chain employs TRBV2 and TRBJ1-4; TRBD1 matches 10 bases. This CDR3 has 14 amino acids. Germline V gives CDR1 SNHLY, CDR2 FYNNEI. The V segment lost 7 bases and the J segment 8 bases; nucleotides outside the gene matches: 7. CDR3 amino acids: CASIRGTGEEKLFF. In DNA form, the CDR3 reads TGTGCCAGCATTCGTGGGACAGGGGAGGAAAAACTGTTTTTT.

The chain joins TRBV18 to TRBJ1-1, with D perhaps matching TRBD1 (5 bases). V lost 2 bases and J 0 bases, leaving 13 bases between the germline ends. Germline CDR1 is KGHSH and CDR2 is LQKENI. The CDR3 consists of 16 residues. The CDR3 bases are TGTGCCAGCTCACCAGAGCAGGGACTCTTGAACACTGAAGCTTTCTTT. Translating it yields CASSPEQGLLNTEAFF.

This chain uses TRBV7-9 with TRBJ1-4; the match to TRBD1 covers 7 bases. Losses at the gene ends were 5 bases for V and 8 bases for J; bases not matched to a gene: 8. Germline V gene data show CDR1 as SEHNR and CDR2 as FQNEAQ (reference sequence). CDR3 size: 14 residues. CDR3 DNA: TGTGCCAGCAGCGTGGCAGGGGGGAAGGAAAAACTGTTTTTT. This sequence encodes CASSVAGGKEKLFF.

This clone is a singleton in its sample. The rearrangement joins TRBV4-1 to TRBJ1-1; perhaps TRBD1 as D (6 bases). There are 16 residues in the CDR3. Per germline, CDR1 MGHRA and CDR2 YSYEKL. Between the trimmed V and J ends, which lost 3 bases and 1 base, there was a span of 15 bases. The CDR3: CASSQNIGGRNTEAFF. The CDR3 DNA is TGCGCCAGCAGCCAGAATATAGGGGGTAGGAACACTGAAGCTTTCTTT.

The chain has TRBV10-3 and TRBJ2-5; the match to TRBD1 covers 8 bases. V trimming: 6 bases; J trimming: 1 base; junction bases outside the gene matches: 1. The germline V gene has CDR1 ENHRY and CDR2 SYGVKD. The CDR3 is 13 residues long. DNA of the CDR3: TGTGCCATCAGGGGACAGGTCCAAGAGACCCAGTACTTC. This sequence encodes CAIRGQVQETQYF.

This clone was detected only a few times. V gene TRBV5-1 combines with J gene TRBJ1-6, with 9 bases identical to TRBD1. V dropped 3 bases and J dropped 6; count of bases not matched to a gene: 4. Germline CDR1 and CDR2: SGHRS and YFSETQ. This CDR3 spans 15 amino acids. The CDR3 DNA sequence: TGCGCCAGCAGCTCCGGACAGGGGTTTAATTCACCCCTCCACTTT. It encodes CASSSGQGFNSPLHF.

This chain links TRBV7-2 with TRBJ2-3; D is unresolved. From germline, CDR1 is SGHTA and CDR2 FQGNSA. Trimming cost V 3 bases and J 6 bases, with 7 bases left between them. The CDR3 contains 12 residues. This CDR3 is CASSFLLDTQYF. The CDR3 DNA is TGTGCCAGCAGCTTTCTATTGGATACGCAGTATTTT. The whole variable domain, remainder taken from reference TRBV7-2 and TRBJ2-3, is GAGVSQSPSNKVTEKGKDVELRCDPISGHTALYWYRQSLGQGLEFLIYFQGNSAPDKSGLPSDRFSAERTGGSVSTLTIQRTQQEDSAVYLCASSFLLDTQYFGPGTRLTVL.

In DNA form, the CDR3 reads TGTGCCAGCAGCCCATCCAGGTCGGGACAGAGCGAGCAGTACTTC. It yields the protein CASSPSRSGQSEQYF. The rearrangement joins TRBV7-9 to TRBJ2-7, with 7 bases aligning to TRBD1. The CDR3 runs to 15 residues. V was pared by 5 bases and J by 6 bases, with 13 bases of the junction left unmatched. CDR1 and CDR2 from the germline V gene are SEHNR and FQNEAQ (reference sequence).

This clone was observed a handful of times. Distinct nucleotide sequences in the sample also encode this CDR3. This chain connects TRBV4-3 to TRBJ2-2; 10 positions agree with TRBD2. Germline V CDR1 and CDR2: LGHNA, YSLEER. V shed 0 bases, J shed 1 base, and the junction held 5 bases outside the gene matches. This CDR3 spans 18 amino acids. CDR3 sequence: CASSQDRLAGVNTGELFF. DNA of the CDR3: TGCGCCAGCAGCCAAGATCGGCTAGCGGGGGTGAACACCGGGGAGCTGTTTTTT.

The CDR3 sequence: CASSYPGRDEKLFF. The CDR3 DNA sequence: TGTGCCAGCAGTTACCCCGGTCGTGATGAAAAACTGTTTTTT. The V and J genes are TRBV6-6 and TRBJ1-4; D gene unclear. From germline, CDR1 is MNHNY and CDR2 SVGAGI (reference sequence). The germline V and J ends were trimmed by 2 bases and 6 bases, with 10 bases remaining between them. CDR3 length equals 14 residues.

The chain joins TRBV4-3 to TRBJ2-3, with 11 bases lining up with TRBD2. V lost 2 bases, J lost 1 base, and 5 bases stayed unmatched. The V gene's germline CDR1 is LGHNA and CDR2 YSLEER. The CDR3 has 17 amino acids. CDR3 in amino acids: CASSQRSGGVGTDTQYF. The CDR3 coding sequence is TGCGCCAGCAGCCAACGTAGCGGGGGGGTAGGCACAGATACGCAGTATTTT.

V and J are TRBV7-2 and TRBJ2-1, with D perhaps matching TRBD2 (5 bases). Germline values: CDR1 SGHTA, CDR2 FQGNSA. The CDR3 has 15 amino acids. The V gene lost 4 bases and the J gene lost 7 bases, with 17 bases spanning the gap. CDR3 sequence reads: CASSWLPGLPNEQFF. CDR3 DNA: TGTGCCAGCAGCTGGCTACCCGGACTTCCGAATGAGCAGTTCTTC. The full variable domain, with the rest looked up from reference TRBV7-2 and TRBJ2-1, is GAGVSQSPSNKVTEKGKDVELRCDPISGHTALYWYRQSLGQGLEFLIYFQGNSAPDKSGLPSDRFSAERTGGSVSTLTIQRTQQEDSAVYLCASSWLPGLPNEQFFGPGTRLTVL.

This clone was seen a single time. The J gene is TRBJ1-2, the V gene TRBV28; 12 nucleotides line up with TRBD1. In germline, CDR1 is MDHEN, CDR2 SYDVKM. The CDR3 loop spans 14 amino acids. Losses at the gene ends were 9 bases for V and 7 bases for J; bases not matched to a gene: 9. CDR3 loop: CASLPGQGAAGYTF. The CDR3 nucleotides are TGTGCCAGTCTACCGGGACAGGGGGCGGCTGGCTACACCTTC.

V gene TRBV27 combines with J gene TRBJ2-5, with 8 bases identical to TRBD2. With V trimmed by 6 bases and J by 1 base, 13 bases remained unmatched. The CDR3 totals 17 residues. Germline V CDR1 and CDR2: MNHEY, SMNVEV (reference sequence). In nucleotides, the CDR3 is TGTGCCAGCAGCACCCAGCGGGCGCGGGGGGTCCAAGAGACCCAGTACTTC. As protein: CASSTQRARGVQETQYF.

CDR3 in amino acids: CASRNRGSSYEQYF. CDR3 bases: TGTGCCAGCAGGAACAGGGGGAGCTCCTACGAGCAGTACTTC. The chain combines TRBV28 with TRBJ2-7; the match to TRBD1 covers 8 bases. Germline-derived CDR1 and CDR2 are MDHEN and SYDVKM. Losses at the gene ends were 6 bases for V and 0 bases for J; bases not matched to a gene: 4. The CDR3 sequence is 14 residues long.

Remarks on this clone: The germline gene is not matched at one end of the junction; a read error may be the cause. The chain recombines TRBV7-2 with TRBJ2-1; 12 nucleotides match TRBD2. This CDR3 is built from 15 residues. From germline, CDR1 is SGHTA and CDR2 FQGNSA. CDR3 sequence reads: CASSLAGGTYNEQFF. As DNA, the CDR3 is TGTGCCAGCAGCCTAGCGGGGGGGACCTACAATGAGCAGTTCTTC.